The TCR beta chain described here comes from a study of cytomegalovirus exposure and HLA in healthy donors. Regarding the study as a whole: Per published reports, the classifier diagnosed cytomegalovirus status with high specificity and sensitivity.

CDR3 length: 13 amino acids. V was cut by 1 base and J by 4 bases, with 8 bases left in between. Germline loops: CDR1 MGHDK, CDR2 SYGVNS. With respect to this clone: As yet, its antigen is unknown.

Sequencing used immunoSEQ multiplex PCR; TCRdb keeps in-frame clones, though not all of them. The sample lists about 360,000 clones, more than 80% occurring once. The sequence came from a woman aged 18 to 35 in good health and CMV-seronegative. The V call is TRBV25-1, the J call TRBJ2-7, with D perhaps TRBD2 (5 bases). Sample: PBMCs. CDR3 nucleotides: TGTGCCAGCAGTGAATTTGGGAGTTACGAGCAGTACTTC. This encodes CASSEFGSYEQYF.